This T cell receptor (beta chain) appears in the sequencing data of a study of CD8+CD57+ T cells in acquired aplastic anemia. General observations from the study: The same twenty-nine CD8+ CDR3 sequences occurred in patients and in controls.

Genomic DNA templated the TCR beta VDJ and CDR3 profiling. TCRdb fed the reads into MiXCR, producing one record per CDR3 protein. The sample includes 400,000 to 500,000 distinct CDR3 sequences, about two thirds of them seen just once. The germline gives CDR1 SGHTS, CDR2 YDEGEE. This CDR3 comprises 16 residues. J was trimmed by 2 bases and V by 0 bases; bases with no gene match: 7. This clonotype appeared many times. Its antigen remains unidentified. The gene calls are TRBV5-8 and TRBJ2-7; 8 bases match TRBD2. The sequence derives from a human donor in good health, serving as a control. Source material: sorted CD4+, CD8+, or CD8+CD57+ T cells (not recorded which) from PBMCs. CDR3 coding DNA: TGTGCCAGCAGCTTGGAGGAGCGGGGGTCACCCTACGAGCAGTACTTC. Amino acids: CASSLEERGSPYEQYF.